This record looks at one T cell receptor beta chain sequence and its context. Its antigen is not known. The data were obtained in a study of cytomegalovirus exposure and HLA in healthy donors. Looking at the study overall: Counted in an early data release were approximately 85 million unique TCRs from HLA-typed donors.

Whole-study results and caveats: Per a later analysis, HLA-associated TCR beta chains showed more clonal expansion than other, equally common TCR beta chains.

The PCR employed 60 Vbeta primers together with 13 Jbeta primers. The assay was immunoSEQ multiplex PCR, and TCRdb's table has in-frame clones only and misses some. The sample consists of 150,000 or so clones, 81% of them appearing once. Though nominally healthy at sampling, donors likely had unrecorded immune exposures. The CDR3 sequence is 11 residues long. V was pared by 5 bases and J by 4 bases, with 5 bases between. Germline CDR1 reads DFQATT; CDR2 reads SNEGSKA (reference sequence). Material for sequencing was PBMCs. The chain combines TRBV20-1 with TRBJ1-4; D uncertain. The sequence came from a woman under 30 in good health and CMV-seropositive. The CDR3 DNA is TGCAGTGCTGGGCATAATGAAAAACTGTTTTTT. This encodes CSAGHNEKLFF.